The following is a TCR beta chain sequence with its context. Its target is not known. This sample was included in a study of T-cell reconstitution after alpha-beta-depleted transplantation in children. The V and J ends lost 3 bases and 1 base respectively, with 13 bases between them. The CDR3 contains 16 residues. The germline gives CDR1 MDHEN, CDR2 SYDVKM. Construction of the TCRbeta library involved unique molecular identifiers. From the PCR reads, TCRdb called clonotypes with MiXCR, one entry per CDR3 protein. The sample holds about 250,000 distinct CDR3 sequences, 24% seen once. Study outcomes and limitations: Reportedly, only several hundred clones from non-depleted graft cells drove alpha-beta T-cell counts at about two months. Surviving thymic progenitors and recipient T cells were the source of high TCRbeta diversity at day 60 in some patients. Once a year had passed after transplant, T-cell counts and diversity came mostly from newly produced T cells.

The specimen was PBMCs, mostly from graft donor cells, collected 360 days after TCRalphabeta/CD19-depleted stem cell transplant. The V call is TRBV28, the J call TRBJ2-4; no definite D call. This clonotype was sampled from a female patient between 2 and 15 years old who had a stem cell transplant for congenital amegakaryocytic thrombocytopenia, so the T cells may come from the graft donor. The DNA of the CDR3 is TGTGCCAGCAGTTTCTTAGGGTTTAATGCCAAAAACATTCAGTACTTC. Its translation is CASSFLGFNAKNIQYF.